The rows below give T cell receptor beta chains drawn from one sample of a study of blood T cell repertoires in COVID-19. Data came from immunoSEQ multiplex PCR; TCRdb stores just in-frame clones and leaves some out. Among about 75,000 clones listed, 90% were seen once. The sample consisted of peripheral blood. These receptors were collected from a human donor in a cohort sampled during active COVID-19. CDR3s include the opening cysteine and the closing phenylalanine or tryptophan. D genes are given only for firm matches. Only part of the rows carry a size: once, few, many, or a class if the clone is expanded.

TRBJ1-5 NA once TRBV9 TGTGCCAGCAGCGTAGGCAACAGGGTACCCTTTTATAGCAATCAGCCCCAGCATTTT CASSVGNRVPFYSNQPQHF
TRBJ2-2 NA NA TRBV18 TGTGCCAGCTCCCGGAACTATGCCGGGGAGCTGTTTTTT CASSRNYAGELFF
TRBJ2-2 TRBD2 once TRBV9 TGTGCCAGCAGCGAAACCGGGACTAGCGGGATTGCCGGGGAGCTGTTTTTT CASSETGTSGIAGELFF
TRBJ2-1 TRBD2 NA TRBV28 TGTGCCAGCAGTTTGGGGGCGGGAGGTGATGAGCAGTTCTTC CASSLGAGGDEQFF
TRBJ2-7 TRBD2 NA TRBV19 TGTGCCAGTAGCCAACTGGGCGGGAGGGGACTTGGCGAGCAGTACTTC CASSQLGGRGLGEQYF
TRBJ2-7 NA NA TRBV2 TGTGCCAGCAGTGAAGTGGAGGGGAAATACGAGCAGTACTTC CASSEVEGKYEQYF
TRBJ2-1 TRBD2 NA TRBV19 TGTGCCAGTAGTACCCGACTAGCGGGGCTATACAATGAGCAGTTCTTC CASSTRLAGLYNEQFF
TRBJ2-7 TRBD1 NA TRBV18 TGTGCCAGCTCACCGGGTGCAGGGGGCAGATACGAGCAGTACTTC CASSPGAGGRYEQYF
TRBJ1-4 NA NA TRBV4-2 TGTGCCAGCAGCCAAGAGGGGGGTTCGGGAACCACTAATGAAAAACTGTTTTTT CASSQEGGSGTTNEKLFF
TRBJ1-4 TRBD1 NA TRBV15 TGTGCCACCAGCAGAGGTATACAGGGGGCAGCTGAAAAACTGTTTTTT CATSRGIQGAAEKLFF
TRBJ1-5 NA once TRBV5-4 TGTGCCAGCAGCTTGGGGGGAGGGGGGAGTCAGCCCCAGCATTTT CASSLGGGGSQPQHF
TRBJ2-3 NA NA TRBV29-1 TGCAGCGTTGAAGAGTCCAGTCATACGCAGTATTTT CSVEESSHTQYF
TRBJ1-1 TRBD1 NA TRBV4-1 TGCGCCAGCAGCCGCCCGGACAGGGCGAAAGCTTTCTTT CASSRPDRAKAFF
TRBJ2-7 NA NA TRBV7-3 TGTGCCAGCAGCTTAACGCCGACTGGCATGGAGTACTTC CASSLTPTGMEYF
TRBJ2-4 NA NA TRBV5-1 TGCGCCAGCAGCTTGGTGCCTAGGGGGGGCGGCAAAAACATTCAGTACTTC CASSLVPRGGGKNIQYF
TRBJ2-1 NA NA TRBV21-1 TGTGCCAGCAGCTCCGGGACTAGCGGGAGGGGTGGGAATGAGCAGTTCTTC CASSSGTSGRGGNEQFF
TRBJ1-1 NA NA TRBV11-2 TGTGCCAGCAGCTTAGGAGGGAACACTGAAGCTTTCTTT CASSLGGNTEAFF
TRBJ2-5 NA NA TRBV19 TGTGCCAGTAGTATAGATCATAGGGGTATGGAAGAGACCCAGTACTTC CASSIDHRGMEETQYF
TRBJ2-1 TRBD2 NA TRBV7-2 TGTGCCAGCAGCTTAGGTCCGGGGGGCTCCTACAATGAGCAGTTCTTC CASSLGPGGSYNEQFF
TRBJ2-1 NA NA TRBV9 TGTGCCAGCAGCCCGAGCGGAAGCTCCTACAATGAGCAGTTCTTC CASSPSGSSYNEQFF
TRBJ2-5 NA NA TRBV3-1/TRBV3-2 TGTGCCAGCACCTCCCAAGAGACCCAGTACTTC CASTSQETQYF
TRBJ1-5 NA NA TRBV2 TGTGCCAGCAGGACAGCGATTAGCAATCAGCCCCAGCATTTT CASRTAISNQPQHF
TRBJ1-3 TRBD1 NA TRBV19 TGTGCCAGTAGATCCGGGACAGGGAATCGAAACACCATATATTTT CASRSGTGNRNTIYF
TRBJ2-3 NA NA TRBV5-1 TGCGCCAGCAGCTTCATCGGTAGTAGCACAGATACGCAGTATTTT CASSFIGSSTDTQYF
TRBJ2-2 TRBD2 NA TRBV9 TGTGCCAGCAGCGGGGCTAGCGGGGGGACCGGGGAGCTGTTTTTT CASSGASGGTGELFF
TRBJ1-5 NA NA TRBV28 TGTGCCAGCAGATCCCTACATCAGCCCCAGCATTTT CASRSLHQPQHF
TRBJ1-5 NA NA TRBV11-2 TGTGCCAGCAGCTTAGGAGGCATCAATCAGCCCCAGCATTTT CASSLGGINQPQHF
TRBJ1-2 TRBD1 NA TRBV9 TGTGCCAGCAGCGTCCGACAGGGACATGGCTACACCTTC CASSVRQGHGYTF
TRBJ1-2 NA NA TRBV11-2 TGTGCCAGCAGTAATACGAGCTATGGCTACACCTTC CASSNTSYGYTF
TRBJ2-7 NA NA TRBV28 TGTGCCAGCAGGTTGCTCCGGTACCCCTACGAGCAGTACTTC CASRLLRYPYEQYF
TRBJ1-1 TRBD1 NA TRBV24-1 TGTGCCACCAGTGATAGTAAGGGGGCGGCTTTCTTT CATSDSKGAAFF
TRBJ1-6 TRBD1 NA TRBV19 TGTGCCAGTAGGACCCGGGACAGAAATTCACCCCTCCACTTT CASRTRDRNSPLHF
TRBJ2-5 TRBD2 NA TRBV6-5 TGTGCCAGCAGAGGGGCCAGCGGGGGATCCCAGTACTTC CASRGASGGSQYF
TRBJ2-7 TRBD1 NA TRBV4-1 TGCGCCAGCAGCCAAGTTCCGGGACAGGGGGTCTCCTACGAGCAGTACTTC CASSQVPGQGVSYEQYF
TRBJ1-1 TRBD1 NA TRBV30 TGTGCCTGGAGGACAGGGCCGAACACTGAAGCTTTCTTT CAWRTGPNTEAFF
TRBJ2-1 TRBD2 NA TRBV27 TGTGCCAGCAGTTTACTAGCGGGAGGGGATGAGCAGTTCTTC CASSLLAGGDEQFF
TRBJ1-1 NA NA TRBV20-1 TGCAGTGCTAGAAGACGGGGTGAAGCTTTCTTT CSARRRGEAFF
TRBJ1-4 NA once TRBV5-1 TGCGCCCAGAGGGTCTCGGGGAAGGAAAAACTGTTTTTT CAQRVSGKEKLFF
TRBJ1-4 NA once TRBV6-6 TGTGCCAGCAGTTACTCCGACAGTCTCAAAGGGGAAAAACTGTTTTTT CASSYSDSLKGEKLFF